One and the same sample provided the 27 T cell receptor beta chains below, sequenced in a study of T cell responses to AZD1222 COVID-19 vaccine. This table comes from immunoSEQ multiplex PCR, and its TCRdb copy is limited to in-frame clones, with some not included. The sample has about 110,000 clones; approximately 85% are singletons. This specimen was peripheral blood, taken on day 0 of AZD1222 vaccination. The receptor set was obtained from an adult in good health.

The V call is TRBV10-2, the J call TRBJ2-7; 7 bases agree with TRBD2. V lost 11 bases to trimming and J lost 5 bases; unmatched junction nucleotides: 21. There are 16 residues in the CDR3. Per germline, CDR1 WSHSY and CDR2 SAAADI. The CDR3 is CAGTPTWGGKRNEQYF. The CDR3 nucleotides read TGCGCCGGCACCCCCACGTGGGGGGGTAAAAGGAACGAGCAGTACTTC.

This rearrangement joins TRBV7-9 to TRBJ2-3, with TRBD2 identical over 11 bases. The J segment lost 2 bases and the V segment lost 5 bases, leaving 3 bases of the junction unmatched. The CDR3 is 15 amino acids. Germline CDR1 is SEHNR and CDR2 is FQNEAQ (reference sequence). The CDR3 region has the DNA TGTGCCAGCAGCAAACTAGCGGGGGCCACAGATACGCAGTATTTT. It encodes CASSKLAGATDTQYF.

This chain joins TRBV19 and TRBJ1-5; D is unresolved. The CDR3 loop spans 18 amino acids. Germline assignment: CDR1 LNHDA and CDR2 SQIVND (reference sequence). V lost 6 bases and J lost 0, with 21 bases in between. In DNA, the CDR3 is TGTGCCAGTAGCTCCCCAGGAGGTAGGGCATATAGCAATCAGCCCCAGCATTTT. Translating it yields CASSSPGGRAYSNQPQHF.

Only one count was recorded for this clone. The J gene is TRBJ1-5, the V gene TRBV28; D is unresolved. Trimming left V 2 bases short and J 3 bases short, with 11 bases between. Germline lookup yields CDR1 MDHEN and CDR2 SYDVKM. The length of the CDR3 is 15 residues. CDR3 coding DNA: TGTGCCAGCAGTTTACCAGTCAGCTACAATCAGCCCCAGCATTTT. This gives the protein CASSLPVSYNQPQHF.

This chain uses TRBV14 with TRBJ1-6, with TRBD1 identical over 8 bases. The germline V gene has CDR1 SGHDN and CDR2 FVKESK. The CDR3 spans 16 residues. The V segment lost 3 bases and the J segment 9 bases; nucleotides outside the gene matches: 10. CDR3 loop: CASSQGSTGAGSPLHF. The DNA of the CDR3 is TGTGCCAGCAGCCAGGGATCGACAGGGGCGGGTTCACCCCTCCACTTT.

This clone was picked up a small number of times. The V gene is TRBV18, the J gene TRBJ1-1; a weak D match, TRBD1 (5 bases). Germline lookup yields CDR1 KGHSH and CDR2 LQKENI. The CDR3 covers 12 residues. V was trimmed by 8 bases and J by 1 base, leaving 8 bases between them. The CDR3 DNA reads TGTGCCAGCACCGACAGGAACACTGAAGCTTTCTTT. Its translation: CASTDRNTEAFF.

The chain's CDR3 is CASSILRTSGRSEQFF. The CDR3, as DNA: TGTGCCAGTAGTATCCTTAGGACTAGCGGGAGAAGCGAGCAGTTCTTC. The V call is TRBV19, the J call TRBJ2-1; 13 positions agree with TRBD2. This CDR3 comprises 16 residues. J was trimmed by 10 bases and V by 3 bases; bases with no gene match: 9. Germline V gives CDR1 LNHDA, CDR2 SQIVND (reference sequence).

This clone was seen a single time. The chain combines TRBV24-1 with TRBJ2-3, with D perhaps matching TRBD1 (6 bases). V lost 5 bases and J lost 5, with 13 bases in between. Germline CDR1 reads KGHDR; CDR2 reads SFDVKD. The CDR3 is 14 residues long. The CDR3 here is CATSATGARDTQYF. In DNA form, the CDR3 reads TGTGCCACCAGTGCGACAGGTGCGAGAGATACGCAGTATTTT.

The chain recombines TRBV2 with TRBJ1-1; TRBD1 agrees at 8 bases. This CDR3 region has 15 residues. J was trimmed by 1 base and V by 7 bases; bases with no gene match: 8. Germline V gene lookup returns CDR1 SNHLY and CDR2 FYNNEI. In nucleotides, the CDR3 is TGTGCCAGCACCCGGACCGGGACAGGGAACACTGAAGCTTTCTTT. Protein: CASTRTGTGNTEAFF.

The V gene is TRBV3-1 (or the pseudogene TRBV3-2), the J gene TRBJ1-5; D may be TRBD1 (5 bases). The CDR3 extends over 19 amino acids. Deletions cut 1 base from V and 0 bases from J, with 19 bases between. The germline V gene encodes CDR1 LGHDT and CDR2 YNNKEL (reference sequence). For the CDR3, the DNA is TGTGCCAGCAGCCAAGGGGGGGGGAACGACCGAGATAGCAATCAGCCCCAGCATTTT. Translation gives CASSQGGGNDRDSNQPQHF.

This clone appeared a single time. The chain combines TRBV5-1 with TRBJ1-3; D uncertain. The CDR3 consists of 14 residues. The V gene lost 3 bases and the J gene lost 2 bases, with 9 bases spanning the gap. Germline V gene data show CDR1 as SGHRS and CDR2 as YFSETQ. The CDR3 nucleotides are TGCGCCAGCAGCTCCGGGCCCACTGGAAACACCATATATTTT. As protein: CASSSGPTGNTIYF.

This clone was picked up a small number of times. The J gene is TRBJ1-1, the V gene TRBV3-1 (or the pseudogene TRBV3-2); 7 bases are a match to TRBD1. The CDR3 runs to 16 residues. Germline CDR1 reads LGHDT; CDR2 reads YNNKEL (reference sequence). V was pared by 2 bases and J by 0 bases, with 6 bases of the junction left unmatched. Here the CDR3 reads CASSQSRGGMNTEAFF. CDR3 DNA sequence: TGTGCCAGCAGCCAATCCAGGGGGGGAATGAACACTGAAGCTTTCTTT.

The chain joins TRBV6-5 to TRBJ2-1; D might be TRBD2 (7 bases). Deletions cut 2 bases from V and 9 bases from J, with 17 bases between. The germline V gene encodes CDR1 MNHEY and CDR2 SVGAGI. The CDR3 runs 15 residues. Here the CDR3 DNA reads TGTGCCAGCAGTTACGCCGCCCGGGGGGACACTGAGCAGTTCTTC. This encodes CASSYAARGDTEQFF.

In its sample, this clone was seen a few times. CDR3 in amino acids: CASSRTSGGARPYNEQFF. In DNA, the CDR3 is TGTGCCAGCTCACGGACTAGCGGGGGGGCTCGGCCCTACAATGAGCAGTTCTTC. The chain has TRBV18 and TRBJ2-1, with 15 bases lining up with TRBD2. Germline V gene sequence: CDR1 KGHSH, CDR2 LQKENI. This CDR3 region has 18 residues. V was clipped by 4 bases and J by 2 bases; unmatched bases: 6.

The chain uses TRBV12-3 or TRBV12-4 and TRBJ2-7; the D is unclear. Trimming removed 6 bases from V and 2 bases from J, with 8 bases in between. This CDR3 is 12 amino acids long. In DNA, the CDR3 is TGTGCCAGCAGCCGAAATACCTACGAGCAGTACTTC. Encoded protein: CASSRNTYEQYF.

The chain carries TRBV7-6 and TRBJ1-4, with a possible D match to TRBD1 (5 bases). The CDR3 has 15 residues. Germline CDR1 SGHVS, CDR2 FNYEAQ. With 7 bases removed from V and 7 bases from J, the gap between germline ends came to 19 bases. The CDR3 nucleotides are TGTGCCAGCACCGCCGGGCAGGGCGTAGGTGAAAAACTGTTTTTT. It encodes CASTAGQGVGEKLFF. The variable domain in full, with the rest retrieved from reference TRBV7-6 and TRBJ1-4, is GAGVSQSPRYKVTKRGQDVALRCDPISGHVSLYWYRQALGQGPEFLTYFNYEAQQDKSGLPNDRFSAERPEGSISTLTIQRTEQRDSAMYRCASTAGQGVGEKLFFGSGTQLSVL.

The J gene is TRBJ1-5, the V gene TRBV19; TRBD1 might be the D (5 bases). V was shortened by 8 bases and J by 4 bases, with 9 bases between the two germline ends. Germline-derived CDR1 and CDR2 are LNHDA and SQIVND (reference sequence). The CDR3 contains 12 residues. This chain's CDR3 is CASVQGNQPQHF. DNA of the CDR3: TGTGCCAGTGTTCAGGGAAATCAGCCCCAGCATTTT. Looking up the rest from reference TRBV19 and TRBJ1-5 gives the full variable domain: DGGITQSPKYLFRKEGQNVTLSCEQNLNHDAMYWYRQDPGQGLRLIYYSQIVNDFQKGDIAEGYSVSREKKESFPLTVTSAQKNPTAFYLCASVQGNQPQHFGDGTRLSIL.

This chain connects TRBV6-5 to TRBJ1-6; TRBD1 might be the D (6 bases). Germline CDR1 MNHEY, CDR2 SVGAGI. V was shortened by 0 bases and J by 0 bases, with 6 bases between the two germline ends. CDR3 length equals 16 residues. In DNA form, the CDR3 reads TGTGCCAGCAGTTACTCGGACAGCTCCTATAATTCACCCCTCCACTTT. This gives the protein CASSYSDSSYNSPLHF.

This sequence joins TRBV6-6 and TRBJ1-2; maybe TRBD1 (6 bases). Germline CDR1 MNHNY, CDR2 SVGAGI (reference sequence). V lost 4 bases, J lost 6 bases, and 15 bases lay in between. The CDR3 totals 14 residues. The CDR3 is CASSSQTGMDGYTF. The CDR3 DNA reads TGTGCCAGCAGTTCCCAAACAGGGATGGATGGCTACACCTTC.

V is TRBV2 and J is TRBJ2-5; TRBD2 is a possible D gene (6 bases). Germline V gene sequence: CDR1 SNHLY, CDR2 FYNNEI. The CDR3 consists of 11 residues. CDR3: CASGEEETQYF. CDR3 in DNA: TGTGCTTCGGGGGAGGAAGAGACCCAGTACTTC.

The gene calls are TRBV2 and TRBJ2-4; D gene unclear. V was shortened by 4 bases and J by 0 bases, with 4 bases between the two germline ends. CDR3 length: 13 residues. From germline, CDR1 is SNHLY and CDR2 FYNNEI. This CDR3 reads CASSGVAKNIQYF. Here the CDR3 DNA reads TGTGCCAGCAGTGGGGTAGCCAAAAACATTCAGTACTTC.

The V gene is TRBV6-5, the J gene TRBJ1-3; D not certain. The CDR3 contains 16 residues. V was trimmed by 2 bases and J by 0 bases, leaving 11 bases between them. The germline gives CDR1 MNHEY, CDR2 SVGAGI. CDR3 coding DNA: TGTGCCAGCAGTTACAGTGGAGGGAACTCTGGAAACACCATATATTTT. Translation gives CASSYSGGNSGNTIYF.

This clone was recorded many times. CDR3: CASMRGIMETQYF. The CDR3 nucleotides are TGTGCCAGCATGCGAGGGATTATGGAGACCCAGTACTTC. V and J are TRBV7-8 and TRBJ2-5; D perhaps matches TRBD2 (5 bases). V was pared by 7 bases and J by 5 bases, with 14 bases between. The germline gives CDR1 SGHVS, CDR2 FQNEAQ. The CDR3 totals 13 residues.

V and J are TRBV7-9 and TRBJ2-5; D tentatively reads TRBD1 or TRBD2 (5 bases each). This CDR3 contains 12 residues. Germline V CDR1 and CDR2: SEHNR, FQNEAQ (reference sequence). Trimming took 7 bases from V and 1 from J, leaving 7 bases between them. DNA of the CDR3: TGTGCCAGCACTGGGACCCAAGAGACCCAGTACTTC. It is translated as CASTGTQETQYF.

The chain uses TRBV3-1 (or the pseudogene TRBV3-2) and TRBJ2-3; TRBD1 might be the D (6 bases). The CDR3 has 16 residues. Germline assignment: CDR1 LGHDT and CDR2 YNNKEL (reference sequence). V was clipped by 0 bases and J by 5 bases, with 15 bases between them. CDR3 protein: CASSQESWYRVDTQYF. CDR3 coding DNA: TGTGCCAGCAGCCAAGAATCCTGGTACAGGGTAGATACGCAGTATTTT.

The gene calls are TRBV4-3 and TRBJ1-1, with TRBD1 identical over 11 bases. The V segment lost 2 bases and the J segment 4 bases; nucleotides outside the gene matches: 3. The CDR3 spans 15 residues. Germline V gives CDR1 LGHNA, CDR2 YSLEER. CDR3 sequence: CASSQSGTGGTEAFF. The CDR3 bases are TGCGCCAGCAGCCAAAGTGGGACAGGGGGCACTGAAGCTTTCTTT.

The chain recombines TRBV11-3 with TRBJ2-1; the match to TRBD2 covers 9 bases. The V gene end was trimmed by 0 bases and the J gene end by 5 bases; junction bases not matched to a gene: 11. The germline gives CDR1 SGHNT, CDR2 YENEEA. This CDR3 region has 18 residues. The CDR3 DNA reads TGTGCCAGCAGCTTAGATCGATTGGGGCTAGCGGGGAACAATGAGCAGTTCTTC. Its protein product is CASSLDRLGLAGNNEQFF. Combining the CDR3 with reference TRBV11-3 and TRBJ2-1 gives the whole variable domain EAGVVQSPRYKIIEKKQPVAFWCNPISGHNTLYWYLQNLGQGPELLIRYENEEAVDDSQLPKDRFSAERLKGVDSTLKIQPAELGDSAVYLCASSLDRLGLAGNNEQFFGPGTRLTVL.